The 23 T cell receptor beta chains below come from one sample, sequenced in a study of technical replicates of blood from a few donors. Method: immunoSEQ multiplex PCR; TCRdb's copy keeps in-frame clones and lacks some. This table has fewer than 85,000 clones, roughly 92% appearing once. Material for sequencing was T cells isolated from PBMCs. These receptors came from a human donor in good health.

This clone has only a few counts. The rearrangement links TRBV4-3 to TRBJ1-4; D ambiguous. The CDR3 contains 15 residues. The germline V and J ends were trimmed by 2 bases and 3 bases, with 10 bases remaining between them. Germline assignment: CDR1 LGHNA and CDR2 YSLEER. As DNA, the CDR3 is TGCGCCAGCAGCCAAACTGATAGAGCTAATGAAAAACTGTTTTTT. Its protein product is CASSQTDRANEKLFF.

The chain recombines TRBV19 with TRBJ2-7; TRBD1 aligns across 8 bases. The germline CDR1 and CDR2 sequences are LNHDA and SQIVND (reference sequence). The CDR3 has 15 residues. V was pared by 3 bases and J by 6 bases, with 10 bases of the junction left unmatched. The CDR3: CASSMAGQGTTEQYF. DNA for the CDR3: TGTGCCAGTAGTATGGCCGGACAGGGCACGACCGAGCAGTACTTC.

The V and J genes are TRBV6-5 and TRBJ2-2, with D maybe TRBD1 (5 bases). The length of the CDR3 is 12 residues. The germline CDR1 and CDR2 sequences are MNHEY and SVGAGI. Trimming removed 10 bases from V and 1 base from J, with 7 bases in between. CDR3 DNA sequence: TGTGCCACCACAGGGAACACCGGGGAGCTGTTTTTT. It translates to CATTGNTGELFF.

V and J are TRBV2 and TRBJ2-5; 10 positions match TRBD1. Germline CDR1 SNHLY, CDR2 FYNNEI. The CDR3 is 14 amino acids. With 7 bases clipped from V and 4 bases from J, the junction kept 6 bases outside the gene matches. The CDR3 region is CASTRQGAGETQYF. The CDR3 region has the DNA TGTGCCAGCACTAGACAGGGGGCAGGAGAGACCCAGTACTTC.

The chain has TRBV27 and TRBJ2-7, with 7 positions matching TRBD1. With 7 bases clipped from V and 2 bases from J, the junction kept 11 bases outside the gene matches. The CDR3 has 15 amino acids. Germline V CDR1 and CDR2: MNHEY, SMNVEV (reference sequence). This CDR3 reads CASKPRQGQTYEQYF. In DNA form, the CDR3 reads TGTGCCAGCAAACCAAGACAGGGACAAACCTACGAGCAGTACTTC.

V and J are TRBV6-6 and TRBJ2-1; 8 bases agree with TRBD2. Germline-derived CDR1 and CDR2 are MNHNY and SVGAGI (reference sequence). The CDR3 sequence is 14 residues long. The ends lost 8 bases at V and 4 bases at J; junction bases unmatched: 7. CDR3 in DNA: TGTGCCAGCGTAGAACGGGAGGGGTACAATGAGCAGTTCTTC. Protein: CASVEREGYNEQFF.

This clone was found a few times. Other nucleotide sequences from this sample produce the same CDR3. This CDR3 reads CASSPQGNYGYTF. CDR3 coding DNA: TGTGCCAGCTCACCTCAGGGAAACTATGGCTACACCTTC. The chain uses TRBV18 and TRBJ1-2; a possible D gene is TRBD1 (5 bases). V lost 3 bases to trimming and J lost 2 bases, with 7 bases between them. Germline V lookup: CDR1 KGHSH, CDR2 LQKENI. The length of the CDR3 is 13 residues.

The chain is built from TRBV5-4 and TRBJ2-7; D unresolved. V was trimmed by 0 bases and J by 2 bases, leaving 9 bases between them. This CDR3 contains 14 residues. Germline V gene lookup returns CDR1 SGHNT and CDR2 YYREEE (reference sequence). The CDR3 bases are TGTGCCAGCAGCTTGGCCCCCCGGGCCTACGAGCAGTACTTC. Translated, it gives CASSLAPRAYEQYF. Full variable domain (outside the CDR3, taken from reference TRBV5-4 and TRBJ2-7): ETGVTQSPTHLIKTRGQQVTLRCSSQSGHNTVSWYQQALGQGPQFIFQYYREEENGRGNFPPRFSGLQFPNYSSELNVNALELDDSALYLCASSLAPRAYEQYFGPGTRLTVT.

The CDR3 DNA sequence: TGTGCCAGCAGCGCCTCTACCGGGACAGGCTCCTACGAGCAGTACTTC. It yields the protein CASSASTGTGSYEQYF. The chain joins TRBV9 to TRBJ2-7, with TRBD1 identical over 8 bases. After removal of 3 bases from V and 0 bases from J, the junction contained 8 bases not matched to a gene. Germline V CDR1 and CDR2: SGDLS, YYNGEE. CDR3 length: 16 residues.

V gene TRBV27 combines with J gene TRBJ2-1, with D maybe TRBD1 (5 bases). The CDR3 has 13 amino acids. V was pared by 3 bases and J by 10 bases, with 13 bases between. Germline V lookup: CDR1 MNHEY, CDR2 SMNVEV (reference sequence). This CDR3 reads CASSFRQSAEQFF. In DNA form, the CDR3 reads TGTGCCAGCAGTTTCCGACAGTCTGCGGAGCAGTTCTTC.

V usage is TRBV14 and J usage is TRBJ2-2, with 9 bases lining up with TRBD2. The CDR3 has 16 amino acids. The germline CDR1 and CDR2 sequences are SGHDN and FVKESK. The junction had 9 bases not matched to a gene; V was cut back by 3 bases and J by 7 bases. CDR3 DNA: TGTGCCAGCAGCCATTGGGCTAGCGGGATTAACGGGGAGCTGTTTTTT. This gives the protein CASSHWASGINGELFF.

The chain carries TRBV6-6 and TRBJ2-7, with D uncertain. The germline CDR1 and CDR2 sequences are MNHNY and SVGAGI (reference sequence). The CDR3 runs 13 residues. The V end lost 8 bases, the J end lost 0 bases, and 11 bases lay between the germline ends. In DNA, the CDR3 is TGTGCCAGCTCAGGCAGAAGCTCCTACGAGCAGTACTTC. As protein: CASSGRSSYEQYF.

The J gene is TRBJ2-1, the V gene TRBV10-1; TRBD1 aligns across 8 bases. CDR1 WNHNN and CDR2 SYGVQD come from the germline V gene (reference sequence). The CDR3 contains 13 residues. V shed 4 bases and J 8 bases; nucleotides not matched to a gene: 4. Here the CDR3 DNA reads TGCGCCAGCAGTGGCAGGGGGCCTGATGAGCAGTTCTTC. Translation gives CASSGRGPDEQFF.

This clone was seen once. This rearrangement joins TRBV5-1 to TRBJ2-4; 7 bases map to TRBD1. In germline, CDR1 is SGHRS, CDR2 YFSETQ. CDR3 length: 14 residues. V shed 5 bases and J 4 bases; nucleotides not matched to a gene: 6. CDR3 nucleotides: TGCGCCAGCAGTCCCGGGACAGCAAAAAACATTCAGTACTTC. This codes for CASSPGTAKNIQYF.

This chain connects TRBV23-1 to TRBJ2-3; TRBD1 matches 8 bases. TRBV23-1 carries the ORF label, with uncertain function. The CDR3 sequence is 20 residues long. V trimming: 0 bases; J trimming: 1 base; junction bases outside the gene matches: 15. The CDR3 region has the DNA TGCGCCAGCAGTCAATCGATAGGTCAGGGGGCCCTCAGTGGCACAGATACGCAGTATTTT. Its translation is CASSQSIGQGALSGTDTQYF.

This clone was recorded only once. V usage is TRBV6-5 and J usage is TRBJ2-7; 11 positions match TRBD1. V shed 6 bases and J 5 bases; nucleotides not matched to a gene: 9. Germline V gene sequence: CDR1 MNHEY, CDR2 SVGAGI. The CDR3 contains 15 residues. In DNA, the CDR3 is TGTGCCAGCAGCGTGGACAGGGGGCAAGCCGACGAGCAGTACTTC. Translation: CASSVDRGQADEQYF.

The rearrangement links TRBV29-1 to TRBJ2-7, with no clear D. V was cut by 4 bases and J by 2 bases, with 6 bases left in between. The CDR3 has 11 residues. In germline, CDR1 is SQVTM, CDR2 ANQGSEA. CDR3 DNA: TGCAGCGTTGTCACTGCCTACGAGCAGTACTTC. It specifies CSVVTAYEQYF.

This clone occurred once. The chain links TRBV4-3 to TRBJ2-1; possible D gene TRBD2, 5 bases. The length of the CDR3 is 13 residues. In germline, CDR1 is LGHNA, CDR2 YSLEER. Trimming removed 4 bases at V and 4 bases at J, with 8 bases between. The DNA of the CDR3 is TGCGCCAGCAGCCCGGAGGAGTACAATGAGCAGTTCTTC. This codes for CASSPEEYNEQFF.

This rearrangement joins TRBV28 to TRBJ2-5; D perhaps matches TRBD2 (6 bases). CDR3 length: 13 amino acids. Per the germline V gene, CDR1 is MDHEN and CDR2 is SYDVKM. V lost 6 bases to trimming and J lost 3 bases, with 11 bases between them. CDR3 protein: CASRPSAEETQYF. In nucleotides, the CDR3 is TGTGCCAGCAGGCCTAGCGCGGAAGAGACCCAGTACTTC.

The gene calls are TRBV7-2 and TRBJ1-1; D is ambiguous. Germline-derived CDR1 and CDR2 are SGHTA and FQGNSA. The CDR3 covers 14 residues. V dropped 1 base and J dropped 4 bases, with 10 bases sitting between them. The CDR3 nucleotides read TGTGCCAGCAGCTTAGAACAGCTCTTCACTGAAGCTTTCTTT. Its protein product is CASSLEQLFTEAFF. Full variable domain (rest looked up from reference TRBV7-2 and TRBJ1-1): GAGVSQSPSNKVTEKGKDVELRCDPISGHTALYWYRQSLGQGLEFLIYFQGNSAPDKSGLPSDRFSAERTGGSVSTLTIQRTQQEDSAVYLCASSLEQLFTEAFFGQGTRLTVV.

The genes are TRBV25-1 and TRBJ2-1; possibly TRBD1 for D (6 bases). The CDR3 covers 18 residues. Germline V gene lookup returns CDR1 MGHDK and CDR2 SYGVNS. The V end was cut by 3 bases, the J end by 0 bases, with 18 bases between. The CDR3 region is CASSDPLPQGSSYNEQFF. The CDR3 nucleotides read TGTGCCAGCAGTGACCCGCTCCCACAGGGAAGCTCCTACAATGAGCAGTTCTTC.

This clone has a single count. The J gene is TRBJ1-4, the V gene TRBV4-3; no clear D. This CDR3 comprises 16 residues. CDR1 LGHNA and CDR2 YSLEER come from the germline V gene. Trimming stripped 0 bases from V and 5 bases from J, with 13 bases between. CDR3 DNA sequence: TGCGCCAGCAGCCAAGACCGGGAGGGTTGGAATGAAAAACTGTTTTTT. Its translation is CASSQDREGWNEKLFF.

The gene calls are TRBV5-1 and TRBJ2-7; 10 bases match TRBD1. The CDR3 contains 14 residues. After removal of 8 bases from V and 6 bases from J, the junction contained 11 bases not matched to a gene. Germline CDR1 SGHRS, CDR2 YFSETQ. CDR3 sequence: CASHTGTGAREQYF. The CDR3 DNA follows: TGCGCCAGTCATACCGGGACAGGGGCCCGCGAGCAGTACTTC.